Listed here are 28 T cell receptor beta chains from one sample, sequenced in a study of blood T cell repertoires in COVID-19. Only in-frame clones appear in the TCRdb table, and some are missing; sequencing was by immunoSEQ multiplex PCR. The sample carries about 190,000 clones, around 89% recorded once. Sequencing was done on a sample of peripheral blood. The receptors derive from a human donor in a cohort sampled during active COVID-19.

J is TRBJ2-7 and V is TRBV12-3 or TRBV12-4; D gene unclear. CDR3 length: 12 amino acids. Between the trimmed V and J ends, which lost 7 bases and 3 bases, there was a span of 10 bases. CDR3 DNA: TGTGCCAGCACGAACTCGGGCTACGAGCAGTACTTC. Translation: CASTNSGYEQYF.

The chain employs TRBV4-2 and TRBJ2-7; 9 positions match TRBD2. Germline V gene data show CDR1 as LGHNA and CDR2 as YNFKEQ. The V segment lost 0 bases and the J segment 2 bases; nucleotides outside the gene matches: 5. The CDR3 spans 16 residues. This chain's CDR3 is CASSQDWTSATYEQYF. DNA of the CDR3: TGTGCCAGCAGCCAAGATTGGACTAGCGCGACCTACGAGCAGTACTTC.

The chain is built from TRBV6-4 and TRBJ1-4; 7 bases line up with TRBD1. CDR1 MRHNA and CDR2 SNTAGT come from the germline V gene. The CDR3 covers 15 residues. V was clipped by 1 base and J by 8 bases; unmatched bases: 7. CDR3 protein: CASSDLGRGDEKLFF. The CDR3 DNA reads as TGTGCCAGCAGTGACTTGGGCAGGGGGGACGAAAAACTGTTTTTT.

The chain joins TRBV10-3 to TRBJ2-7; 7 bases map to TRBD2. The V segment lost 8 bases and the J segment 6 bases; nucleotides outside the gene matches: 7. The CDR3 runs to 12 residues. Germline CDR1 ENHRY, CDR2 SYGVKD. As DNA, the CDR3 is TGTGCCATCGCACCGGGGGGATTCGAGCAGTACTTC. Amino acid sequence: CAIAPGGFEQYF.

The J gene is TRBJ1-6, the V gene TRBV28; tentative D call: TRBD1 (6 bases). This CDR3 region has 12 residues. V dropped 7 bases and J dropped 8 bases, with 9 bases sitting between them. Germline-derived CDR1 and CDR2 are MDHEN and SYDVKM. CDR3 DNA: TGTGCCAGCAACAGGGACGATTCACCCCTCCACTTT. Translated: CASNRDDSPLHF.

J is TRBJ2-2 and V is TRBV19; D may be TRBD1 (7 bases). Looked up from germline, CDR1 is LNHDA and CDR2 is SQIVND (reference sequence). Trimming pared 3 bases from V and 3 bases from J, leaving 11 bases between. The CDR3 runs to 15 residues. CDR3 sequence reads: CASSMEGQYTGELFF. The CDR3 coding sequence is TGTGCCAGTAGTATGGAGGGACAGTACACCGGGGAGCTGTTTTTT.

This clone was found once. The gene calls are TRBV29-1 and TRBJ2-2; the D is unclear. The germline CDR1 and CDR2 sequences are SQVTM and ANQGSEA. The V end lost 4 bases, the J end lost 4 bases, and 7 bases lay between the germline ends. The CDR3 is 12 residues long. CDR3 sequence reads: CSVGRTTGELFF. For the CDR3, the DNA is TGCAGCGTTGGGAGAACCACCGGGGAGCTGTTTTTT.

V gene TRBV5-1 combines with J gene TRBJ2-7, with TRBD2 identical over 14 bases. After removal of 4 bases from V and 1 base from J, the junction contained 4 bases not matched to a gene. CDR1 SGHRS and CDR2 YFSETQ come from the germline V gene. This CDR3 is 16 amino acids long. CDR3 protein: CASSEGLAGVSYEQYF. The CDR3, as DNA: TGCGCCAGCAGCGAGGGACTAGCGGGAGTTTCCTACGAGCAGTACTTC.

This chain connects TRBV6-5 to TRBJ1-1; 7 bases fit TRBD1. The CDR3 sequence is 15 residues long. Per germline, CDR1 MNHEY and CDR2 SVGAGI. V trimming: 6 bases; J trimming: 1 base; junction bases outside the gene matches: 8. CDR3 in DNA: TGTGCCAGCAGACTCCCAACAGGGGCGAACACTGAAGCTTTCTTT. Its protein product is CASRLPTGANTEAFF.

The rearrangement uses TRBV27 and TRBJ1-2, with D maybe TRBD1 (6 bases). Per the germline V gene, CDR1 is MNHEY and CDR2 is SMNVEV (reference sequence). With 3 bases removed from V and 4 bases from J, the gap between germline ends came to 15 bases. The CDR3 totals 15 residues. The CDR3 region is CASSLRGAITYGYTF. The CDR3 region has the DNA TGTGCCAGCAGTTTGCGGGGGGCGATAACCTATGGCTACACCTTC.

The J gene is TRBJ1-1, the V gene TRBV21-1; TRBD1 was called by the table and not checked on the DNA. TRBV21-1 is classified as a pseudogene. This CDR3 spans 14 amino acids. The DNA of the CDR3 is TGTGCCAGCACCAACAGGGGGAAGAACACTGAAGCTTTCTTT. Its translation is CASTNRGKNTEAFF.

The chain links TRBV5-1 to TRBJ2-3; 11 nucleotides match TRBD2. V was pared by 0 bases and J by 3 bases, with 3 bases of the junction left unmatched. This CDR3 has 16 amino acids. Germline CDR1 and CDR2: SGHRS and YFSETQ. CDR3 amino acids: CASSLVSGGATDTQYF. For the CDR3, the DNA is TGCGCCAGCAGCTTGGTTAGCGGGGGGGCAACAGATACGCAGTATTTT. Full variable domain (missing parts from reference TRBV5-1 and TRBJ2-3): KAGVTQTPRYLIKTRGQQVTLSCSPISGHRSVSWYQQTPGQGLQFLFEYFSETQRNKGNFPGRFSGRQFSNSRSEMNVSTLELGDSALYLCASSLVSGGATDTQYFGPGTRLTVL.

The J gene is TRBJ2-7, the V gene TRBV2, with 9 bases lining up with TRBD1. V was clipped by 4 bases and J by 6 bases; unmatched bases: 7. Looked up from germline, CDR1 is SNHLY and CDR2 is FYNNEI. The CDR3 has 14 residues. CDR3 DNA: TGTGCCAGCAGTGGGGGGACAGGGAGGGCCGAGCAGTACTTC. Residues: CASSGGTGRAEQYF.

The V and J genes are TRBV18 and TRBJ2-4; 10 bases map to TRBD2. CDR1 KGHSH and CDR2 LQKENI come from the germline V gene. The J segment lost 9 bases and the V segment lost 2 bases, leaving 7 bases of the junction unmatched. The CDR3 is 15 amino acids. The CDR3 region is CASSPESGGAGIQYF. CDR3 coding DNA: TGTGCCAGCTCACCAGAGAGCGGGGGGGCCGGCATTCAGTACTTC.

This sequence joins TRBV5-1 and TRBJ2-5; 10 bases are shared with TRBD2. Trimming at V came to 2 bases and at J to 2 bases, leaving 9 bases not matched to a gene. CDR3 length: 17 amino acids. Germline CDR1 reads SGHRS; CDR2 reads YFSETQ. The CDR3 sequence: CASSLASGGAVQETQYF. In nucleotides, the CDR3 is TGCGCCAGCAGCTTAGCCAGCGGGGGGGCCGTACAAGAGACCCAGTACTTC.

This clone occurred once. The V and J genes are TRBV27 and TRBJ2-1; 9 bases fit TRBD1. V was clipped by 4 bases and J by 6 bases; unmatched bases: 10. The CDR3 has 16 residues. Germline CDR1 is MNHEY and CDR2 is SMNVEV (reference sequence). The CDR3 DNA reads TGTGCCAGCAGTTATCCAACCGGGACAGGGAGCAATGAGCAGTTCTTC. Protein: CASSYPTGTGSNEQFF.

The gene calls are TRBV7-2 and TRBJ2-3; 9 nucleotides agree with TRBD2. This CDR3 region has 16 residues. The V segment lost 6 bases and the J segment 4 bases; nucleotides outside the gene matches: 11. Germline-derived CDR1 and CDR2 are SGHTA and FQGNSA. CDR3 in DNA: TGTGCCAGCAGTCCTAGCGGGGTACCCGGGGCAGATACGCAGTATTTT. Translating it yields CASSPSGVPGADTQYF.

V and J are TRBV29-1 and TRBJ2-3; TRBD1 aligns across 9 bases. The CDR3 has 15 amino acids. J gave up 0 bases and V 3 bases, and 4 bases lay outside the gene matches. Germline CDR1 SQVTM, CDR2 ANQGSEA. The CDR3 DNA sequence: TGCAGCGTTGAGCGGGGGACAGGGAGCACAGATACGCAGTATTTT. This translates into CSVERGTGSTDTQYF.

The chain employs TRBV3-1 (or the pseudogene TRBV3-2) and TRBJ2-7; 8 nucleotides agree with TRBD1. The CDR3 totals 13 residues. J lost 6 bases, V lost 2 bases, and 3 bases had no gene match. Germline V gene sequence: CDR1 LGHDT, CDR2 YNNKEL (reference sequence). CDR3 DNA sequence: TGTGCCAGCAGCCAAAGGACAGGGTCCGAGCAGTACTTC. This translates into CASSQRTGSEQYF.

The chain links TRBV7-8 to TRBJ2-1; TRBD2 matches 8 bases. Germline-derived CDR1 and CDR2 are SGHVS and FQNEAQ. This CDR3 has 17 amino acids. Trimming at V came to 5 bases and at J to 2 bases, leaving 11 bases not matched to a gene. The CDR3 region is CASSRLVSGVAYNEQFF. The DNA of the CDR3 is TGTGCCAGCAGCCGATTGGTTAGCGGGGTAGCCTACAATGAGCAGTTCTTC.

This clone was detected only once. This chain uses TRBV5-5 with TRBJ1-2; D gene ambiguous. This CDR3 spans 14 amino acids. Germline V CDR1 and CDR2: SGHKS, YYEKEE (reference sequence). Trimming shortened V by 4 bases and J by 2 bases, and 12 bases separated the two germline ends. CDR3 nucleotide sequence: TGTGCCAGCAGCCCCGGAGGGTTCAACTATGGCTACACCTTC. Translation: CASSPGGFNYGYTF.

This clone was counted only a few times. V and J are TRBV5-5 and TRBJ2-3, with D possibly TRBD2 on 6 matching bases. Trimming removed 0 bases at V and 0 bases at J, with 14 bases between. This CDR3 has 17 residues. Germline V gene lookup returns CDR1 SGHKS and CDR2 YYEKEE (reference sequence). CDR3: CASSLEWRGPSTDTQYF. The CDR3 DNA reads TGTGCCAGCAGCTTGGAATGGCGGGGACCTAGCACAGATACGCAGTATTTT. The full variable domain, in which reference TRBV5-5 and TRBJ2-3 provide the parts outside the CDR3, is DAGVTQSPTHLIKTRGQQVTLRCSPISGHKSVSWYQQVLGQGPQFIFQYYEKEERGRGNFPDRFSARQFPNYSSELNVNALLLGDSALYLCASSLEWRGPSTDTQYFGPGTRLTVL.

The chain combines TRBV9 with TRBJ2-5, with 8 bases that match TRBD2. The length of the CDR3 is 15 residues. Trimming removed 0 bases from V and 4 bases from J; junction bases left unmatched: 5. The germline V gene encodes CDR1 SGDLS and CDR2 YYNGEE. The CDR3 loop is CASSVAGGLRETQYF. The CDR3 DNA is TGTGCCAGCAGCGTAGCGGGGGGGCTTAGAGAGACCCAGTACTTC.

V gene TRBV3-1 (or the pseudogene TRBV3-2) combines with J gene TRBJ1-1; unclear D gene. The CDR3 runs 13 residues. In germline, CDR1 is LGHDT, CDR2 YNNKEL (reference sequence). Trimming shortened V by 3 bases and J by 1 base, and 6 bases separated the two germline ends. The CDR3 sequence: CASSQGENTEAFF. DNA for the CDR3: TGTGCCAGCAGCCAGGGAGAGAACACTGAAGCTTTCTTT.

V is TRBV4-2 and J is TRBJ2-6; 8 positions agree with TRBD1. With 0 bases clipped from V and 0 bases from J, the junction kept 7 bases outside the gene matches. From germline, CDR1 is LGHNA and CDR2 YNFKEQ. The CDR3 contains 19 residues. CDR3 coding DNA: TGTGCCAGCAGCCAAGAATATCGGACAGGGAGCTCTGGGGCCAACGTCCTGACTTTC. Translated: CASSQEYRTGSSGANVLTF.

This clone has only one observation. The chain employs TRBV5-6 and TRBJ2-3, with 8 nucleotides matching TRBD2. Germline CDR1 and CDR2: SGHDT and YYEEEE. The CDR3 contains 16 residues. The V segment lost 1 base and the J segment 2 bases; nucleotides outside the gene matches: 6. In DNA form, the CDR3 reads TGTGCCAGCAGCTTGTTGACTAGCGCGAACACAGATACGCAGTATTTT. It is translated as CASSLLTSANTDTQYF.

For the CDR3, the DNA is TGTGCCAGCACCACGACTGGCAGAGCTAACTATGGCTACACCTTC. Translating gives CASTTTGRANYGYTF. J is TRBJ1-2 and V is TRBV18, with D unclear. Germline V lookup: CDR1 KGHSH, CDR2 LQKENI. The CDR3 has 15 residues. Trimming pared 8 bases from V and 0 bases from J, leaving 16 bases between.

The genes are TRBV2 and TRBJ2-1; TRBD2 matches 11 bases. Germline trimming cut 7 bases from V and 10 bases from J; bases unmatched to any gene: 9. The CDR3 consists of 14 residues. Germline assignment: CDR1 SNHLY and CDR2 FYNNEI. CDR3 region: CASNLAGGLREQFF. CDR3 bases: TGTGCCAGCAATCTAGCGGGAGGCCTTCGGGAGCAGTTCTTC.